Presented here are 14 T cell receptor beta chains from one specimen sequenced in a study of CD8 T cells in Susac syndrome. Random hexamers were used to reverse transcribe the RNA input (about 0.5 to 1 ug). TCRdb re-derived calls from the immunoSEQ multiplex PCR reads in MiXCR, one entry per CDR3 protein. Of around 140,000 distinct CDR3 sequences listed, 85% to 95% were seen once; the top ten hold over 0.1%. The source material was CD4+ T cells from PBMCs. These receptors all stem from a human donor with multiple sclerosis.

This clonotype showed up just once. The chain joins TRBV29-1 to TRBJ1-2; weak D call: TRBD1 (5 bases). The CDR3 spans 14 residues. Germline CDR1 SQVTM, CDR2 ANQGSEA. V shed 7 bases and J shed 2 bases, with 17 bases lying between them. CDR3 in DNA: TGCAGCGCCTCCGGGACGCCCGGGAACTATGGCTACACCTTC. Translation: CSASGTPGNYGYTF.

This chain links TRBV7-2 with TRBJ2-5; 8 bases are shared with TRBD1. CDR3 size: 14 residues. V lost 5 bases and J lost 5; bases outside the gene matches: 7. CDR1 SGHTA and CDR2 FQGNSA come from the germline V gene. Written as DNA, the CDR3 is TGTGCCAGCAGCCCTGACAGGGGAGTGGAGACCCAGTACTTC. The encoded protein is CASSPDRGVETQYF.

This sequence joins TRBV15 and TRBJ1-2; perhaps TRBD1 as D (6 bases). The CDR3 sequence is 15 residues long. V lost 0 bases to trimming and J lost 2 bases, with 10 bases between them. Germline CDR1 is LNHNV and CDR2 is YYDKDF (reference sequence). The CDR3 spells CATSRDQGNNYGYTF. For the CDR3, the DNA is TGTGCCACCAGCAGAGATCAGGGGAACAACTATGGCTACACCTTC.

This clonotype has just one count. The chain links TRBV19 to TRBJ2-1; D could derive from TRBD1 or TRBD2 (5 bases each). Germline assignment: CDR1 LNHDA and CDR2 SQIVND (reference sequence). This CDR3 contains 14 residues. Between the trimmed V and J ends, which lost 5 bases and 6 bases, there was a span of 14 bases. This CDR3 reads CASSSWGPLNEQFF. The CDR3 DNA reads TGTGCCAGTAGTTCGTGGGGACCTCTCAATGAGCAGTTCTTC. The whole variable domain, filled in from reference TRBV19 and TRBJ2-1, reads DGGITQSPKYLFRKEGQNVTLSCEQNLNHDAMYWYRQDPGQGLRLIYYSQIVNDFQKGDIAEGYSVSREKKESFPLTVTSAQKNPTAFYLCASSSWGPLNEQFFGPGTRLTVL.

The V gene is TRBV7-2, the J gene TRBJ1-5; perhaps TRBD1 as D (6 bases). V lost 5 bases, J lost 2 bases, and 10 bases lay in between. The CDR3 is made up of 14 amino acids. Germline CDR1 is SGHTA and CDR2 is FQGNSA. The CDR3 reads CASSPSGGNQPQHF. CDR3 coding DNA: TGTGCCAGCAGCCCGTCAGGGGGCAATCAGCCCCAGCATTTT.

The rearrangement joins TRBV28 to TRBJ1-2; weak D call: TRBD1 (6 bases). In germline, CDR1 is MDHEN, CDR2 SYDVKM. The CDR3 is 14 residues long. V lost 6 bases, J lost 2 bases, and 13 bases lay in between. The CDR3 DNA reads TGTGCCAGCAGGACCGTAAGGGGGAACTATGGCTACACCTTC. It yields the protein CASRTVRGNYGYTF.

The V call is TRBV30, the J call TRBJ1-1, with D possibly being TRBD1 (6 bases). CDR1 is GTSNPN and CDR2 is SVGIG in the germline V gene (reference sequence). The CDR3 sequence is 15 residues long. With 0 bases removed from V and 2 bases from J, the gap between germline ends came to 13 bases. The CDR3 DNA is TGTGCCTGGAGTGTATCTGGGACACTAAACACTGAAGCTTTCTTT. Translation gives CAWSVSGTLNTEAFF.

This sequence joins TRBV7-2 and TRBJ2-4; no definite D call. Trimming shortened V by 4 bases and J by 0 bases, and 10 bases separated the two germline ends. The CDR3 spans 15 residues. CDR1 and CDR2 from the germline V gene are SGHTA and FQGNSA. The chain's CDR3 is CASSSDGLAKNIQYF. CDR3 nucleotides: TGTGCCAGCAGCTCCGATGGCTTAGCCAAAAACATTCAGTACTTC.

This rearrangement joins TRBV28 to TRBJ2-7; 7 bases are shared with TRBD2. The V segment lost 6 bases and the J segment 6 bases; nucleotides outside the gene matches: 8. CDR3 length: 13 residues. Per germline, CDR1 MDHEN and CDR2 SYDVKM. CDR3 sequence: CASRERDGREQYF. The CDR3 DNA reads TGTGCCAGCAGGGAGCGGGATGGCCGCGAGCAGTACTTC. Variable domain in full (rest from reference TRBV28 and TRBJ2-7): DVKVTQSSRYLVKRTGEKVFLECVQDMDHENMFWYRQDPGLGLRLIYFSYDVKMKEKGDIPEGYSVSREKKERFSLILESASTNQTSMYLCASRERDGREQYFGPGTRLTVT.

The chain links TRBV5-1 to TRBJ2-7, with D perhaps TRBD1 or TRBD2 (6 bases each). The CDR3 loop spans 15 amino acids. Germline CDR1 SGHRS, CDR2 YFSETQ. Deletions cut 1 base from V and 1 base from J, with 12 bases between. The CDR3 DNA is TGCGCCAGCAGCTTGAGGGGGGCAAGTTCCTACGAGCAGTACTTC. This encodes CASSLRGASSYEQYF. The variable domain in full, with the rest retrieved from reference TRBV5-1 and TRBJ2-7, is KAGVTQTPRYLIKTRGQQVTLSCSPISGHRSVSWYQQTPGQGLQFLFEYFSETQRNKGNFPGRFSGRQFSNSRSEMNVSTLELGDSALYLCASSLRGASSYEQYFGPGTRLTVT.

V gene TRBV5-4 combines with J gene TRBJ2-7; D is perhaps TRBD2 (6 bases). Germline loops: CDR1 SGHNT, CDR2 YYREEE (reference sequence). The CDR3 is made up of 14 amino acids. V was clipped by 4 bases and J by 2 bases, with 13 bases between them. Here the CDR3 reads CASSRELQTYEQYF. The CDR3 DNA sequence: TGTGCCAGCAGCCGGGAGTTACAAACCTACGAGCAGTACTTC. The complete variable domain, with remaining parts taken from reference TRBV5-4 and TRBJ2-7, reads ETGVTQSPTHLIKTRGQQVTLRCSSQSGHNTVSWYQQALGQGPQFIFQYYREEENGRGNFPPRFSGLQFPNYSSELNVNALELDDSALYLCASSRELQTYEQYFGPGTRLTVT.

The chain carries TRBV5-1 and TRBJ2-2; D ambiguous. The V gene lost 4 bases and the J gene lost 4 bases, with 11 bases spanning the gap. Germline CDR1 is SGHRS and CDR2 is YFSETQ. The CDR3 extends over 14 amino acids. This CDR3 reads CASSIPESTGELFF. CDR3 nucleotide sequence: TGCGCCAGCAGCATTCCGGAGAGCACCGGGGAGCTGTTTTTT.

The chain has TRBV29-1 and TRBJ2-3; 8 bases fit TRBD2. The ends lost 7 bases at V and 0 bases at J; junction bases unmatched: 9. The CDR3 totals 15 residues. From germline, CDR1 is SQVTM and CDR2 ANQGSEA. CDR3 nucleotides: TGCAGCGCCGCCGTTAGCGGGATGAGCACAGATACGCAGTATTTT. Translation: CSAAVSGMSTDTQYF.

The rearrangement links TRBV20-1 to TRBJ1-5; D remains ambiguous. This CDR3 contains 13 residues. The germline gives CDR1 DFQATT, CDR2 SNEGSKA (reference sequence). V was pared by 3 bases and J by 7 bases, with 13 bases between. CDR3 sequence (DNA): TGCAGTGCTAGGGGAGAAGGTCACCAGCCCCAGCATTTT. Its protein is CSARGEGHQPQHF.